What follows describes a single T cell receptor (beta chain). Its matching antigen is unknown. The data are from a study of PD-1 blockade in classical Hodgkin lymphoma. The study, taken as a whole, reports: Differences between repertoires have undefined causes, possibly disease activity or prior therapy.

Here immunoSEQ multiplex PCR was the method, and the copy in TCRdb shows in-frame clones only, minus some. The table shows around 25,000 clones, with around 87% occurring only once. Specified time point: cycle 4 day 1 (C4D1), after less than seven weeks of nivolumab. Relapse after autologous stem cell transplantation occurred in every patient, and brentuximab vedotin exposure varied. The CDR3 has 13 residues. Between the trimmed V and J ends, which lost 1 base and 3 bases, there was a span of 5 bases. Germline-derived CDR1 and CDR2 are SGHVS and FNYEAQ. V and J are TRBV7-6 and TRBJ2-3; no reliable D call. The specimen comprised peripheral blood mononuclear cells (PBMCs), sampled before the fourth cycle of nivolumab. The TCR comes from a human donor with classical Hodgkin lymphoma. The CDR3 is CASSLVGTDTQYF. The DNA of the CDR3 is TGTGCCAGCAGCTTAGTCGGGACAGATACGCAGTATTTT.